Listed below are T cell receptor beta chains from one sample, sequenced in a study of shared clonotypes between healthy human individuals. Some clones are missing from TCRdb's copy, which holds only in-frame ones; the method was immunoSEQ multiplex PCR. The table has roughly 1 million clones, about 75% seen once. The sequencing input was memory CD4+ T cells sorted from blood. These receptor sequences come from a man aged 18 to 29 in good health. Each CDR3 is given with its conserved first and last residue. D genes are given only for firm matches. Not every row has a clone size; where given, it reads once, few, many or a size class.

. TRBJ2-7 . TRBV6-6 CASSLGHPYEQYF TGTGCCAGCAGTTTGGGACACCCCTACGAGCAGTACTTC
TRBD1 TRBJ2-5 . TRBV11-2 CASSLARQGQETQYF TGTGCCAGCAGCTTAGCCCGACAGGGTCAAGAGACCCAGTACTTC
. TRBJ1-5 . TRBV11-2 CASSFRPHVGNQPQHF TGTGCCAGCAGCTTTAGACCTCATGTAGGCAATCAGCCCCAGCATTTT
. TRBJ1-1 . TRBV5-4 CASSLGLRKDKGAEAFF TGTGCCAGCAGCTTGGGCCTGAGGAAAGATAAGGGCGCTGAAGCTTTCTTT
. TRBJ2-7 . TRBV25-1 CASSGRAEEYF TGTGCCAGCAGTGGTAGGGCCGAGGAGTACTTC
TRBD1 TRBJ1-4 . TRBV10-2 CATMTGKNEKLFF TGCGCCACCATGACAGGGAAAAATGAAAAACTGTTTTTT
. TRBJ1-5 . TRBV30 CAWSQGSSNQPQHF TGTGCCTGGAGTCAAGGGAGTAGCAATCAGCCCCAGCATTTT
. TRBJ2-7 . TRBV10-3 CAISDPPGPSSYEQYF TGTGCCATCAGTGATCCGCCGGGACCGAGCTCCTACGAGCAGTACTTC
. TRBJ1-2 . TRBV7-2 CASKGTATGLGGYTF TGTGCCAGCAAAGGAACCGCGACAGGCCTTGGGGGCTACACCTTC
. TRBJ2-5 few TRBV2 CASSLRPGETQYF TGTGCCAGCAGTCTCCGACCGGGAGAGACCCAGTACTTC
. TRBJ1-2 . TRBV2 CASTPQGIQRRGYTF TGTGCCAGCACTCCGCAGGGGATTCAGCGGCGGGGCTACACCTTC
. TRBJ2-2 few TRBV7-6 CASSLASKEVGGELFF TGTGCCAGCAGCTTAGCGTCGAAGGAGGTTGGCGGGGAGCTGTTTTTT
TRBD2 TRBJ2-1 . TRBV9 CASSPGLAAYNEQFF TGTGCCAGCAGCCCTGGACTAGCGGCATACAATGAGCAGTTCTTC
. TRBJ2-1 once TRBV4-3 CASSQAVSGRNEQFF TGCGCCAGCAGCCAAGCCGTTAGCGGTAGGAATGAGCAGTTCTTC
. TRBJ1-5 . TRBV19 CASSTRQGNQPQHF TGTGCCAGTAGTACAAGACAGGGCAATCAGCCCCAGCATTTT
TRBD1 TRBJ1-6 . TRBV5-1 CASSTGQGGTLHF TGCGCCAGCAGCACCGGACAGGGGGGGACCCTCCACTTT
TRBD1 TRBJ2-1 . TRBV18 CASSGTGQYNEQFF TGTGCCAGCTCAGGGACAGGTCAGTACAATGAGCAGTTCTTC
. TRBJ1-6 . TRBV18 CASSPQPPGDSPLHF TGTGCCAGCTCACCACAGCCCCCAGGGGATTCACCCCTCCACTTT
TRBD1 TRBJ1-3 . TRBV19 CASSELRTGSRNTIYF TGTGCCAGTAGTGAACTACGGACAGGATCTAGAAACACCATATATTTT
TRBD1 TRBJ1-1 . TRBV11-3 CASSTGQKNTEAFF TGTGCCAGCAGCACGGGACAGAAGAACACTGAAGCTTTCTTT
. TRBJ2-5 . TRBV27 CASSAVRVKQETQYF TGTGCCAGCAGTGCGGTGAGGGTTAAACAAGAGACCCAGTACTTC
TRBD2 TRBJ2-3 . TRBV7-9 CASSRTSGKADTQYF TGTGCCAGCAGTAGGACTAGCGGGAAGGCAGATACGCAGTATTTT
. TRBJ2-3 . TRBV6-1 CASGRGFGSTDTQYF TGTGCCAGCGGAAGAGGGTTTGGGAGCACAGATACGCAGTATTTT
TRBD1 TRBJ1-1 . TRBV19 CASSMDRGDEAFF TGTGCCAGTAGTATGGACAGGGGAGATGAAGCTTTCTTT
. TRBJ2-5 . TRBV11-2 CASSHGLETQYF TGTGCCAGCAGCCATGGGCTAGAGACCCAGTACTTC
TRBD2 TRBJ2-3 few TRBV12-5 CASGLSSGRSDTQYF TGTGCTAGTGGTTTATCTAGCGGGAGGTCAGATACGCAGTATTTT
. TRBJ1-5 . TRBV19 CASSIRRGANQPQHF TGTGCCAGTAGTATCAGGAGAGGGGCCAATCAGCCCCAGCATTTT
TRBD2 TRBJ2-7 . TRBV5-5 CASSLDIASGYEQYF TGTGCCAGCAGCTTGGATATAGCTAGCGGCTACGAGCAGTACTTC
. TRBJ1-1 few TRBV2 CASILLTDNTEAFF TGTGCCAGCATCCTCTTGACAGACAACACTGAAGCTTTCTTT
. TRBJ2-3 . TRBV7-9 CAGPEEVGTDTQYF TGTGCAGGCCCAGAGGAGGTGGGCACAGATACGCAGTATTTT
. TRBJ2-3 . TRBV18 CASSLWDGSTDTQYF TGTGCCAGCTCACTTTGGGACGGTAGCACAGATACGCAGTATTTT
TRBD1 TRBJ1-1 few TRBV30 CAWRVGQYTEAFF TGTGCCTGGAGGGTGGGACAGTACACTGAAGCTTTCTTT
. TRBJ2-3 . TRBV2 CASSEALRLISTDTQYF TGTGCCAGCAGTGAAGCGCTTCGGTTGATTTCCACAGATACGCAGTATTTT
. TRBJ1-2 . TRBV11-2 CASSLDGNLRPTNYGYTF TGTGCCAGCAGCTTAGATGGAAATCTCAGGCCTACTAACTATGGCTACACCTTC
TRBD1 TRBJ2-7 . TRBV7-6 CASSLGGTDYEQYF TGTGCCAGCAGCTTAGGGGGGACAGACTACGAGCAGTACTTC
. TRBJ2-3 . TRBV12-5 CASGSPTDFTDTQYF TGTGCTAGTGGTTCGCCGACGGACTTCACAGATACGCAGTATTTT
. TRBJ1-3 . TRBV18 CASSPSGTDGNTIYF TGTGCCAGCTCACCTTCAGGGACGGATGGAAACACCATATATTTT
. TRBJ2-7 . TRBV18 CASSTGGSSYEQYF TGTGCCAGCTCCACTGGAGGTAGCTCCTACGAGCAGTACTTC
. TRBJ2-7 once TRBV5-1 CASSPEPSTTYEQYF TGCGCCAGCAGCCCCGAGCCAAGCACTACCTACGAGCAGTACTTC
TRBD1 TRBJ1-4 . TRBV5-1 CASSRGQGNEKLFF TGCGCCAGCAGCAGGGGACAGGGTAATGAAAAACTGTTTTTT
. TRBJ2-3 . TRBV11-3 CASSLGASTDTQYF TGTGCCAGCAGCTTGGGGGCCTCCACAGATACGCAGTATTTT
. TRBJ2-3 . TRBV4-3 CASSQGQDTQYF TGCGCCAGCAGCCAAGGTCAAGATACGCAGTATTTT
TRBD1 TRBJ1-6 . TRBV5-1 CASSPTVGQGLSPLHF TGCGCCAGCAGCCCCACTGTGGGACAGGGGCTATCACCCCTCCACTTT
. TRBJ1-6 . TRBV6-4 CASSTTGGSPLHF TGTGCCAGCAGTACGACGGGGGGTTCACCCCTCCACTTT
TRBD1 TRBJ1-2 . TRBV4-3 CASSQGTGSHYGYTF TGCGCCAGCAGCCAAGGGACAGGGTCCCACTATGGCTACACCTTC
. TRBJ2-7 . TRBV2 CASGGTATYEQYF TGTGCCAGCGGTGGGACTGCTACCTACGAGCAGTACTTC
. TRBJ1-4 few TRBV5-5 CASSFGGDEKLFF TGTGCCAGCAGCTTTGGGGGAGACGAAAAACTGTTTTTT
. TRBJ2-7 . TRBV5-1 CASSLEGGSHEQYF TGCGCCAGCAGCTTGGAGGGGGGGTCCCACGAGCAGTACTTC
. TRBJ2-1 . TRBV9 CASSAHISDNEQFF TGTGCCAGCAGCGCCCACATTAGTGACAATGAGCAGTTCTTC
. TRBJ2-3 . TRBV25-1 CASSDRGGSTDTQYF TGTGCCAGCAGTGATAGAGGGGGATCCACAGATACGCAGTATTTT
. TRBJ2-5 . TRBV4-1 CASSQEGGRGGETQYF TGCGCCAGCAGCCAAGAGGGGGGGCGGGGAGGAGAGACCCAGTACTTC
. TRBJ2-3 few TRBV4-1 CASSQDPRVPTDTQYF TGCGCCAGCAGCCAAGATCCCCGGGTTCCGACAGATACGCAGTATTTT
. TRBJ2-7 . TRBV2 CASSEWGTALGYEQYF TGTGCCAGCAGTGAGTGGGGTACGGCCCTAGGCTACGAGCAGTACTTC
. TRBJ2-4 . TRBV9 CASSAQPTFNIQYF TGTGCCAGCAGCGCCCAACCTACCTTCAACATTCAGTACTTC